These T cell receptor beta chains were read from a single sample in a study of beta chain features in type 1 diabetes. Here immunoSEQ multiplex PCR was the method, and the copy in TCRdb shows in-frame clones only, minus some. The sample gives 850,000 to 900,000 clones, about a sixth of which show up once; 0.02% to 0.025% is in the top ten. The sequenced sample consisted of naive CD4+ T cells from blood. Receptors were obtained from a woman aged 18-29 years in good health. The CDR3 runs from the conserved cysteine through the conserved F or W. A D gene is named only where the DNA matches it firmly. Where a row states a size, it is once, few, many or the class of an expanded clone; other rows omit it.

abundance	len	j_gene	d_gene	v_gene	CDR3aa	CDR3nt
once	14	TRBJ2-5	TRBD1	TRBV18	CASSPTGGGETQYF	TGTGCCAGCTCACCGACAGGGGGAGGGGAGACCCAGTACTTC
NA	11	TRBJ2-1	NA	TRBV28	CASSFFRNRFF	TGTGCCAGCAGTTTTTTTCGCAATCGGTTCTTC
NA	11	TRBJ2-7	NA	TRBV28	CASRGGSEQYF	TGTGCCAGCAGAGGAGGGTCTGAGCAGTACTTC
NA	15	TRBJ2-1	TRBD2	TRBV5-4	CAAGSAGGPRNEQFF	TGTGCCGCCGGGTCAGCGGGAGGGCCTCGCAATGAGCAGTTCTTC
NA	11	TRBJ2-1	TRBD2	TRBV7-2	CASSLVAGQFF	TGTGCCAGCAGCTTAGTAGCGGGGCAGTTCTTC
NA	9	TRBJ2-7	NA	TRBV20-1	CSVGNEQYF	TGCAGTGTGGGGAACGAGCAGTACTTC
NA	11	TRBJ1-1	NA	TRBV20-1	CSATQLSEAFF	TGCAGTGCTACCCAGCTCTCTGAAGCTTTCTTT
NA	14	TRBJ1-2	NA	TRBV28	CASSLLTADYGYTF	TGTGCCAGCAGTTTATTGACAGCGGACTATGGCTACACCTTC
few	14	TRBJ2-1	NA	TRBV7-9	CASVRGSGFNEQFF	TGTGCCAGCGTAAGGGGTTCGGGTTTCAATGAGCAGTTCTTC
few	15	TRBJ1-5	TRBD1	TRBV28	CASSRQGAGNQPQHF	TGTGCCAGCAGCCGACAGGGGGCTGGGAATCAGCCCCAGCATTTT
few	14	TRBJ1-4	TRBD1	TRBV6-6	CASSYRGQNEKLFF	TGTGCCAGCAGTTACAGGGGACAGAATGAAAAACTGTTTTTT
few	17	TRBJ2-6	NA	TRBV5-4	CASSLVAFSSGANVLTF	TGTGCCAGCAGCTTAGTCGCGTTCAGCTCTGGGGCCAACGTCCTGACTTTC
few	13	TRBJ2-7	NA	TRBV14	CASSRSGGYEQYF	TGTGCCAGCAGCCGGAGTGGTGGGTACGAGCAGTACTTC
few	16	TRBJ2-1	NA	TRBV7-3	CASSLVGGNAYNEQFF	TGTGCCAGCAGCTTAGTTGGGGGCAATGCCTACAATGAGCAGTTCTTC
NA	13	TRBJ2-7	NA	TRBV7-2	CASSLVFNYEQYF	TGTGCCAGCAGCTTAGTTTTTAACTACGAGCAGTACTTC
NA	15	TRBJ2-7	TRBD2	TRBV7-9	CASSLRSAGDGEQYF	TGTGCCAGCAGCTTAAGGTCGGCGGGAGACGGCGAGCAGTACTTC
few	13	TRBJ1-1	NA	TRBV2	CASTGDGWSEAFF	TGTGCCAGCACTGGGGACGGTTGGTCTGAAGCTTTCTTT
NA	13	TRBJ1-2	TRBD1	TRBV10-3	CAIRGTGDYGYTF	TGTGCCATCAGGGGGACAGGGGACTATGGCTACACCTTC
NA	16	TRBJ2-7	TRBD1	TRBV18	CASSPRVGQQSYEQYF	TGTGCCAGCTCACCCCGAGTGGGACAGCAATCGTACGAGCAGTACTTC
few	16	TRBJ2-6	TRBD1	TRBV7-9	CASSQTGSSGANVLTF	TGTGCCAGCAGCCAGACAGGGTCCTCTGGGGCCAACGTCCTGACTTTC
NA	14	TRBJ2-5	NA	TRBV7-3	CASSTTGLQETQYF	TGTGCCAGCAGCACCACAGGGCTTCAAGAGACCCAGTACTTC
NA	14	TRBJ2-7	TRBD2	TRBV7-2	CASSLVAGEYEQYF	TGTGCCAGCAGCTTAGTAGCGGGAGAATACGAGCAGTACTTC
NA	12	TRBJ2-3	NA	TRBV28	CASSFQGGVPTF	TGTGCCAGCAGTTTTCAGGGGGGAGTCCCCACTTTT
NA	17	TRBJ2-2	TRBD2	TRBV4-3	CASSQMSGSSGTGELFF	TGCGCCAGCAGCCAAATGAGCGGGAGTAGTGGCACCGGGGAGCTGTTTTTT
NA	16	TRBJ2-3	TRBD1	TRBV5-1	CASSLVLGQGGDTQYF	TGCGCCAGCAGCTTGGTTCTCGGACAGGGCGGAGATACGCAGTATTTT
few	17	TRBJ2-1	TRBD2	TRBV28	CASSLTRGRALPNEQFF	TGTGCCAGCAGTTTAACGCGCGGGAGGGCGCTACCCAATGAGCAGTTCTTC
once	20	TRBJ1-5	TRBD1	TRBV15	CATSRGRRTGVLIGNQPQHF	TGTGCCACCAGCAGAGGACGTCGGACAGGGGTCCTAATAGGCAATCAGCCCCAGCATTTT
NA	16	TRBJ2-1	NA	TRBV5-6	CASSLRQGSSYNEQFF	TGTGCCAGCAGCTTGAGGCAGGGAAGCTCCTACAATGAGCAGTTCTTC
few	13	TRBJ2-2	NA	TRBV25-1	CASSDQGIGELFF	TGTGCCAGCAGTGATCAAGGGATCGGGGAGCTGTTTTTT
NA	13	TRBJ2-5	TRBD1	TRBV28	CASRQGAEETQYF	TGTGCCAGCAGACAGGGGGCTGAAGAGACCCAGTACTTC
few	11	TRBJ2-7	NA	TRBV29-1	CSPEPRVRIRF	TGCAGCCCCGAGCCCAGGGTACGGATTAGGTTC
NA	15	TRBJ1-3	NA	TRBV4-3	CASSQDYSSGNTIYF	TGCGCCAGCAGCCAAGACTACAGCTCTGGAAACACCATATATTTT
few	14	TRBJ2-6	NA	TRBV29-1	CSVGGIPGANVLTF	TGCAGCGTTGGGGGGATCCCTGGGGCCAACGTCCTGACTTTC
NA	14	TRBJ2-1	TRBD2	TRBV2	CASRRGGRYNEQFF	TGTGCCAGCCGACGTGGCGGGAGGTACAATGAGCAGTTCTTC
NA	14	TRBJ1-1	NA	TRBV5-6	CASSLVGVGFEAFF	TGTGCCAGCAGCTTGGTGGGGGTAGGCTTTGAAGCTTTCTTT
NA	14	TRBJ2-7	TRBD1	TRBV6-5	CASPTSTDRGEQYF	TGTGCCAGCCCGACATCTACGGACAGGGGCGAGCAGTACTTC
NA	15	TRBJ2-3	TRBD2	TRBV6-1	CASSGTSGLTDTQYF	TGTGCCAGCAGTGGTACTAGCGGGCTGACAGATACGCAGTATTTT
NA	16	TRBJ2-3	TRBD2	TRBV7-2	CASSLGRDYLTDTQYF	TGTGCCAGCAGCCTTGGCCGGGACTACCTCACAGATACGCAGTATTTT
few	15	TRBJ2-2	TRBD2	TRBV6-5	CASRRGLEPTGELFF	TGTGCCAGCCGCCGAGGACTAGAACCGACCGGGGAGCTGTTTTTT
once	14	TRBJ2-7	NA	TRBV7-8	CASSLGPNGNEQYF	TGTGCCAGCAGCTTAGGTCCCAACGGGAACGAGCAGTACTTC
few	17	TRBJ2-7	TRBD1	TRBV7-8	CASSSGQGASSSYEQYF	TGTGCCAGCAGCTCGGGACAGGGGGCCTCAAGCTCCTACGAGCAGTACTTC
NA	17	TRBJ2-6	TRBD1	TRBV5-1	CASSPGQAISGANVLTF	TGCGCCAGCAGCCCAGGACAGGCGATCTCTGGGGCCAACGTCCTGACTTTC
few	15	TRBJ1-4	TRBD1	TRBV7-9	CASSTGQAFGEKLFF	TGTGCCAGCAGCACGGGACAGGCCTTTGGTGAAAAACTGTTTTTT
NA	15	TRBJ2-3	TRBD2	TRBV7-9	CASSLGLAGTDTQYF	TGTGCCAGCAGCTTAGGACTAGCGGGCACAGATACGCAGTATTTT
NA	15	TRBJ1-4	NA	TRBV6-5	CASRTFGGGDEKLFF	TGTGCCAGCAGGACCTTCGGGGGAGGCGATGAAAAACTGTTTTTT
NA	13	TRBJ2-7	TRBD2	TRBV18	CASSPGTTYEQYF	TGTGCCAGCTCACCCGGGACTACCTACGAGCAGTACTTC
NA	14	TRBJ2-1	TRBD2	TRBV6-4	CASSDSGRRGEQFF	TGTGCCAGCAGTGATAGCGGGAGGAGGGGTGAGCAGTTCTTC
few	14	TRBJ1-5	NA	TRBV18	CASSPPRAIKPQHF	TGTGCCAGCTCACCACCCAGGGCAATAAAGCCCCAGCATTTT
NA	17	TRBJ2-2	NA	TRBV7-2	CASSLRSWRSNTGELFF	TGTGCCAGCAGCTTAAGGAGCTGGCGGTCGAACACCGGGGAGCTGTTTTTT
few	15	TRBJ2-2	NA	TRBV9	CASSVGGVPTGELFF	TGTGCCAGCAGCGTAGGGGGAGTACCTACCGGGGAGCTGTTTTTT
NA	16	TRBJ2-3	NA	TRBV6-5	CASSYSGGVGTDTQYF	TGTGCCAGCAGTTACTCAGGGGGTGTTGGCACAGATACGCAGTATTTT
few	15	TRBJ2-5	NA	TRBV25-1	CASSLLGVSRETQYF	TGTGCCAGCTCCCTCTTGGGGGTCAGCCGGGAGACCCAGTACTTC
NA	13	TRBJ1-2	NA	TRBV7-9	CASSLSTNYGYTF	TGTGCCAGCAGCTTAAGCACCAACTATGGCTACACCTTC
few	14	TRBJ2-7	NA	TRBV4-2	CASSQDLSSYEQYF	TGTGCCAGCAGCCAAGATCTGTCCTCCTACGAGCAGTACTTC
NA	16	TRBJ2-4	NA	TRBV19	CASSSFRASSKNIQYF	TGTGCCAGTAGTAGCTTCAGGGCAAGTTCTAAAAACATTCAGTACTTC
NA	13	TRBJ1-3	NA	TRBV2	CASQQDSGNTIYF	TGTGCCAGCCAACAGGACTCTGGAAACACCATATATTTT
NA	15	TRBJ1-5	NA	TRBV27	CASSTVGLGNQPQHF	TGTGCCAGCAGTACCGTGGGGCTAGGCAATCAGCCCCAGCATTTT
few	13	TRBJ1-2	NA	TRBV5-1	CASSFDLGYGYTF	TGCGCCAGCAGCTTTGACCTAGGGTATGGCTACACCTTC
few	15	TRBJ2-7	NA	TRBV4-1	CASSQRVHESYEQYF	TGCGCCAGCAGCCAAAGGGTCCATGAAAGCTACGAGCAGTACTTC
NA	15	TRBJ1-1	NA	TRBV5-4	CASSHGEIMNTEAFF	TGTGCCAGCAGCCACGGGGAGATCATGAACACTGAAGCTTTCTTT